Shown below are 22 T cell receptor beta chains from a single sample sequenced in a study of T cells in Graves' hyperthyroidism and ophthalmopathy (dated 2019 in TCRdb). Libraries came from multiplex PCR. Sequencing took place on an Illumina HiSeq 2000. The TCR beta CDR3 regions were amplified from RNA transcripts. For the first round of RT-PCR on the TCR CDR3, the HTBI primer set was used together with the Qiagen OneStep RT-PCR kit. TCRdb itself trimmed the public reads at Q25 with fastp, ran MiXCR and retained productive beta chains. Identical CDR3 protein sequences are pooled into one entry, listed with their most common genes and DNA. A total of roughly 580,000 distinct CDR3 sequences appear in this sample, approximately 14% of them only once. 5.5% to 7.5% of the sample belongs to the ten largest clones. Source material: blood. These receptors were collected from a woman under 40 with Graves' hyperthyroidism that later progressed to Graves' ophthalmopathy.

This chain uses TRBV15 with TRBJ2-5, with D possibly matching TRBD1 (5 bases). Germline CDR1 reads LNHNV; CDR2 reads YYDKDF (reference sequence). The CDR3 loop spans 15 amino acids. The V end was cut by 1 base, the J end by 0 bases, with 9 bases between. The CDR3 spells CATSRALTDQETQYF. The CDR3 DNA reads as TGTGCCACCAGCAGAGCCCTGACAGACCAAGAGACCCAGTACTTC.

This clonotype was observed at least ten times. This chain joins TRBV12-3 or TRBV12-4 and TRBJ2-4, with unresolved D. The CDR3 has 14 amino acids. V shed 6 bases and J shed 0 bases, with 9 bases lying between them. CDR3 residues: CASSPQEAKNIQYF. The CDR3 nucleotides read TGTGCCAGCAGCCCTCAGGAAGCCAAAAACATTCAGTACTTC.

Many counts were recorded for this clonotype. The rearrangement uses TRBV3-1 and TRBJ1-2, with 12 bases lining up with TRBD1. V was clipped by 7 bases and J by 4 bases; unmatched bases: 4. Germline V gene sequence: CDR1 LGHDT, CDR2 YNNKEL (reference sequence). The CDR3 consists of 14 residues. The CDR3 sequence: CASTLGQGAYGYTF. CDR3 coding DNA: TGTGCCAGCACCCTGGGACAGGGGGCCTATGGCTACACCTTC.

This chain links TRBV19 with TRBJ1-5; D is unclear. Per the germline V gene, CDR1 is LNHDA and CDR2 is SQIVND (reference sequence). The CDR3 is 16 amino acids. Trimming shortened V by 7 bases and J by 0 bases, and 16 bases separated the two germline ends. DNA of the CDR3: TGTGCCAGTACCCCAACCCCACAGTATAGCAATCAGCCCCAGCATTTT. Protein: CASTPTPQYSNQPQHF.

V gene TRBV6-1 combines with J gene TRBJ2-3, with TRBD2 matching over 8 bases. The CDR3 extends over 14 amino acids. Germline-derived CDR1 and CDR2 are MNHNS and SASEGT. The ends lost 7 bases at V and 3 bases at J; junction bases unmatched: 6. The CDR3 protein is CASKRVAGTDTQYF. The DNA of the CDR3 is TGTGCCAGCAAGAGGGTAGCGGGGACAGATACGCAGTATTTT.

This clonotype was recorded many times. The J gene is TRBJ1-4, the V gene TRBV20-1; D is undetermined. Trimming removed 7 bases at V and 8 bases at J, with 17 bases between. Germline values: CDR1 DFQATT, CDR2 SNEGSKA (reference sequence). The CDR3 is made up of 13 amino acids. CDR3 in DNA: TGCAGTGTCTGGACCTCCCCGGGAGAAAAACTGTTTTTT. Translation gives CSVWTSPGEKLFF.

This rearrangement joins TRBV7-2 to TRBJ1-4, with a tentative D call TRBD1 (5 bases). V lost 5 bases to trimming and J lost 7 bases, with 17 bases between them. Germline CDR1 SGHTA, CDR2 FQGNSA. This CDR3 comprises 15 residues. The CDR3 here is CASSLGGDPGEKLFF. CDR3 nucleotide sequence: TGTGCCAGCAGCCTCGGGGGGGACCCGGGTGAAAAACTGTTTTTT.

This clonotype was seen a few times. The chain couples TRBV25-1 to TRBJ2-3; D unresolved. Looked up from germline, CDR1 is MGHDK and CDR2 is SYGVNS. This CDR3 contains 11 residues. V was shortened by 8 bases and J by 3 bases, with 6 bases between the two germline ends. In DNA form, the CDR3 reads TGTGCCAGCCAGACAACAGATACGCAGTATTTT. This encodes CASQTTDTQYF.

J is TRBJ2-7 and V is TRBV7-3; 9 positions match TRBD2. The V and J ends lost 4 bases and 5 bases, in that order; junction bases with no gene match: 9. Germline V gene data show CDR1 as SGHTA and CDR2 as FQGTGA. The CDR3 consists of 15 residues. CDR3 loop: CASSSPAGGNHEQYF. The CDR3 bases are TGTGCCAGCAGCTCCCCGGCGGGAGGGAACCACGAGCAGTACTTC. The full variable domain, with the rest looked up from reference TRBV7-3 and TRBJ2-7, is GAGVSQTPSNKVTEKGKYVELRCDPISGHTALYWYRQSLGQGPEFLIYFQGTGAADDSGLPNDRFFAVRPEGSVSTLKIQRTERGDSAVYLCASSSPAGGNHEQYFGPGTRLTVT.

This clonotype has ten or more counts. The chain combines TRBV2 with TRBJ1-2, with 7 bases lining up with TRBD1. This CDR3 has 15 amino acids. Germline V gene sequence: CDR1 SNHLY, CDR2 FYNNEI. The V gene end was trimmed by 9 bases and the J gene end by 8 bases; junction bases not matched to a gene: 18. The CDR3 loop is CASGDSLTSFWGYTF. CDR3 DNA sequence: TGTGCCAGTGGGGACAGCCTAACTTCTTTTTGGGGCTACACCTTC.

The V and J genes are TRBV7-2 and TRBJ1-4; D unresolved. CDR3 length: 13 residues. The germline V gene encodes CDR1 SGHTA and CDR2 FQGNSA. V lost 4 bases, J lost 5 bases, and 8 bases lay in between. CDR3 loop: CASSYGSNEKLFF. The CDR3 DNA follows: TGTGCCAGCAGCTACGGGAGCAATGAAAAACTGTTTTTT.

Ten or more counts support this clonotype. This sequence joins TRBV27 and TRBJ2-7; 7 bases map to TRBD2. V gave up 6 bases and J gave up 5 bases; unmatched junction bases: 10. CDR3 length: 14 residues. Germline CDR1 reads MNHEY; CDR2 reads SMNVEV (reference sequence). The CDR3 spells CASSWGGSTDEQYF. The CDR3 region has the DNA TGTGCCAGCAGCTGGGGCGGGAGTACCGACGAGCAGTACTTC.

This chain links TRBV7-8 with TRBJ2-3, with D possibly called TRBD1 or TRBD2 (5 bases each). The germline CDR1 and CDR2 sequences are SGHVS and FQNEAQ. The CDR3 sequence is 17 residues long. The V end lost 0 bases, the J end lost 1 base, and 14 bases lay between the germline ends. The DNA for the CDR3 is TGTGCCAGCAGCTTAGCGGGGGTGGGGAAGGGCACAGATACGCAGTATTTT. It encodes CASSLAGVGKGTDTQYF. Complete variable domain (other parts from reference TRBV7-8 and TRBJ2-3): GAGVSQSPRYKVAKRGQDVALRCDPISGHVSLFWYQQALGQGPEFLTYFQNEAQLDKSGLPSDRFFAERPEGSVSTLKIQRTQQEDSAVYLCASSLAGVGKGTDTQYFGPGTRLTVL.

With respect to this clonotype: Possible read error: a much larger clone is one base away. V is TRBV3-1 and J is TRBJ2-1, with a weak D call TRBD2 (7 bases). V was shortened by 4 bases and J by 12 bases, with 19 bases between the two germline ends. The CDR3 consists of 14 residues. Germline loops: CDR1 LGHDT, CDR2 YNNKEL (reference sequence). Here the CDR3 DNA reads TGTGCCAGCAGCCTTGGTTCAAGGGGGGAGGGGCAGTTCTTC. Its protein is CASSLGSRGEGQFF.

This clonotype has only a few counts. This chain connects TRBV7-9 to TRBJ2-7; D remains unclear. The CDR3 length is 14 residues. With 5 bases removed from V and 2 bases from J, the gap between germline ends came to 13 bases. Looked up from germline, CDR1 is SEHNR and CDR2 is FQNEAQ (reference sequence). CDR3 DNA sequence: TGTGCCAGCAGCAATGCAGCTGCTCCCTACGAGCAGTACTTC. This sequence encodes CASSNAAAPYEQYF. The complete variable domain, with remaining parts taken from reference TRBV7-9 and TRBJ2-7, reads DTGVSQNPRHKITKRGQNVTFRCDPISEHNRLYWYRQTLGQGPEFLTYFQNEAQLEKSRLLSDRFSAERPKGSFSTLEIQRTEQGDSAMYLCASSNAAAPYEQYFGPGTRLTVT.

This clonotype has a count of ten or more. The chain has TRBV10-3 and TRBJ1-1; the D is unclear. The CDR3 sequence is 14 residues long. The germline V gene has CDR1 ENHRY and CDR2 SYGVKD. Trimming took 0 bases from V and 1 from J, leaving 6 bases between them. CDR3 in amino acids: CAISESSQNTEAFF. Written as DNA, the CDR3 is TGTGCCATCAGTGAGTCGTCCCAGAACACTGAAGCTTTCTTT.

This clonotype was seen repeatedly, ten times or more. V and J are TRBV30 and TRBJ2-2; D tentatively reads TRBD1 or TRBD2 (5 bases each). The germline gives CDR1 GTSNPN, CDR2 SVGIG (reference sequence). There are 14 residues in the CDR3. V lost 3 bases and J lost 7, with 15 bases in between. CDR3 in amino acids: CAWREGAGIGELFF. The CDR3 DNA reads TGTGCCTGGAGAGAGGGAGCAGGGATCGGGGAGCTGTTTTTT. Full variable domain (remainder filled in from reference TRBV30 and TRBJ2-2): SQTIHQWPATLVQPVGSPLSLECTVEGTSNPNLYWYRQAAGRGLQLLFYSVGIGQISSEVPQNLSASRPQDRQFILSSKKLLLSDSGFYLCAWREGAGIGELFFGEGSRLTVL.

This sequence joins TRBV30 and TRBJ1-5; 7 bases agree with TRBD1. The V gene end was trimmed by 2 bases and the J gene end by 4 bases; junction bases not matched to a gene: 5. Germline CDR1 reads GTSNPN; CDR2 reads SVGIG (reference sequence). The CDR3 runs 14 residues. The CDR3: CAWSPQGGNQPQHF. As DNA, the CDR3 is TGTGCCTGGAGTCCTCAGGGGGGAAATCAGCCCCAGCATTTT.

Ten or more counts support this clonotype. This chain's CDR3 is CSARLWGQGEEKLFF. The DNA of the CDR3 is TGCAGTGCTAGACTGTGGGGACAGGGGGAAGAAAAACTGTTTTTT. The V and J genes are TRBV20-1 and TRBJ1-4; 11 positions match TRBD1. V was clipped by 2 bases and J by 8 bases; unmatched bases: 7. CDR3 length: 15 residues. Germline CDR1 is DFQATT and CDR2 is SNEGSKA (reference sequence).

The chain recombines TRBV12-3 or TRBV12-4 with TRBJ2-1; TRBD2 aligns across 10 bases. The CDR3 covers 17 residues. V was clipped by 3 bases and J by 3 bases; unmatched bases: 8. The CDR3 sequence: CASSFHLAGASYNEQFF. In DNA form, the CDR3 reads TGTGCCAGCAGTTTCCACCTAGCGGGAGCCAGCTACAATGAGCAGTTCTTC.

This clonotype has at least ten counts. V and J are TRBV7-2 and TRBJ2-2, with D possibly matching TRBD1 (5 bases). CDR3 length: 14 amino acids. The V gene lost 9 bases and the J gene lost 5 bases, with 16 bases spanning the gap. CDR1 and CDR2 from the germline V gene are SGHTA and FQGNSA. The CDR3 DNA reads TGTGCCAGTGTTCCCGACAGATCGACCGGGGAGCTGTTTTTT. This translates into CASVPDRSTGELFF.

The CDR3 nucleotides read TGTGCCAGCAGCTGGGGGACAGCTCACACTGAAGCTTTCTTT. This translates into CASSWGTAHTEAFF. The chain combines TRBV7-9 with TRBJ1-1; 7 bases fit TRBD1. The CDR3 is 14 residues long. The germline gives CDR1 SEHNR, CDR2 FQNEAQ (reference sequence). V trimming: 4 bases; J trimming: 3 bases; junction bases outside the gene matches: 5.